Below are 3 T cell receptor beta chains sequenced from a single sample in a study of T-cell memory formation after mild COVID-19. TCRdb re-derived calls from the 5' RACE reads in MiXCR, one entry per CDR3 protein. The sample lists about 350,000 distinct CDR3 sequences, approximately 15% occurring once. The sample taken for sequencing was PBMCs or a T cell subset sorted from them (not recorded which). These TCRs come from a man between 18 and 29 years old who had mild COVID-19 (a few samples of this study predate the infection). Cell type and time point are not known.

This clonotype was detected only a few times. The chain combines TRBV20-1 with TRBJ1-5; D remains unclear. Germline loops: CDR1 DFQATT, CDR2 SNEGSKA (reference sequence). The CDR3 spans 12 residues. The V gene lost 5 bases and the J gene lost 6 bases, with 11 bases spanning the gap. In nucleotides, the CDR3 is TGCAGTGCTGGTCCGGGAGCTCAGCCCCAGCATTTT. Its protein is CSAGPGAQPQHF.

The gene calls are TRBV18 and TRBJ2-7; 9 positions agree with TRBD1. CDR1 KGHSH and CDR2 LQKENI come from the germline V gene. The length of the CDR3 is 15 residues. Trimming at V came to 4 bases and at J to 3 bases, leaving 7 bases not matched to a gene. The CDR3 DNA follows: TGTGCCAGCTCACGGGGACAGGGAGGAAGCTACGAGCAGTACTTC. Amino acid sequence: CASSRGQGGSYEQYF.

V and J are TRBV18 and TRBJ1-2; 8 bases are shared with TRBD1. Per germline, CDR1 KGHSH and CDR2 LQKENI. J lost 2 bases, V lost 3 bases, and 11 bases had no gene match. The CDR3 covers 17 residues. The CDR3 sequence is CASSPGTGIRLNYGYTF. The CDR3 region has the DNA TGTGCCAGCTCACCCGGGACAGGAATTCGCCTGAACTATGGCTACACCTTC.